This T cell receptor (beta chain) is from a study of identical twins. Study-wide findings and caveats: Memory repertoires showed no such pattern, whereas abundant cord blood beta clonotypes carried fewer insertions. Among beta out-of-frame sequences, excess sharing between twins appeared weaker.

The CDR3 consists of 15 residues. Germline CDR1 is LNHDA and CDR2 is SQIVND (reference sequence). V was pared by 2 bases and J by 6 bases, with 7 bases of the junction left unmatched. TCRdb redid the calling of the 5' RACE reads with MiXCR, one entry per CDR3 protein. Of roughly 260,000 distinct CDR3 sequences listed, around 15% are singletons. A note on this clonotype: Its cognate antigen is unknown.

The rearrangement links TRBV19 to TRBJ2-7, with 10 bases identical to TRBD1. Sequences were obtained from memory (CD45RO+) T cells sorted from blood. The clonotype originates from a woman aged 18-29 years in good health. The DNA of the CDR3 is TGTGCCAGTAGTATACGGAGGACAGGGGGGAGCGAGCAGTACTTC. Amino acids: CASSIRRTGGSEQYF.